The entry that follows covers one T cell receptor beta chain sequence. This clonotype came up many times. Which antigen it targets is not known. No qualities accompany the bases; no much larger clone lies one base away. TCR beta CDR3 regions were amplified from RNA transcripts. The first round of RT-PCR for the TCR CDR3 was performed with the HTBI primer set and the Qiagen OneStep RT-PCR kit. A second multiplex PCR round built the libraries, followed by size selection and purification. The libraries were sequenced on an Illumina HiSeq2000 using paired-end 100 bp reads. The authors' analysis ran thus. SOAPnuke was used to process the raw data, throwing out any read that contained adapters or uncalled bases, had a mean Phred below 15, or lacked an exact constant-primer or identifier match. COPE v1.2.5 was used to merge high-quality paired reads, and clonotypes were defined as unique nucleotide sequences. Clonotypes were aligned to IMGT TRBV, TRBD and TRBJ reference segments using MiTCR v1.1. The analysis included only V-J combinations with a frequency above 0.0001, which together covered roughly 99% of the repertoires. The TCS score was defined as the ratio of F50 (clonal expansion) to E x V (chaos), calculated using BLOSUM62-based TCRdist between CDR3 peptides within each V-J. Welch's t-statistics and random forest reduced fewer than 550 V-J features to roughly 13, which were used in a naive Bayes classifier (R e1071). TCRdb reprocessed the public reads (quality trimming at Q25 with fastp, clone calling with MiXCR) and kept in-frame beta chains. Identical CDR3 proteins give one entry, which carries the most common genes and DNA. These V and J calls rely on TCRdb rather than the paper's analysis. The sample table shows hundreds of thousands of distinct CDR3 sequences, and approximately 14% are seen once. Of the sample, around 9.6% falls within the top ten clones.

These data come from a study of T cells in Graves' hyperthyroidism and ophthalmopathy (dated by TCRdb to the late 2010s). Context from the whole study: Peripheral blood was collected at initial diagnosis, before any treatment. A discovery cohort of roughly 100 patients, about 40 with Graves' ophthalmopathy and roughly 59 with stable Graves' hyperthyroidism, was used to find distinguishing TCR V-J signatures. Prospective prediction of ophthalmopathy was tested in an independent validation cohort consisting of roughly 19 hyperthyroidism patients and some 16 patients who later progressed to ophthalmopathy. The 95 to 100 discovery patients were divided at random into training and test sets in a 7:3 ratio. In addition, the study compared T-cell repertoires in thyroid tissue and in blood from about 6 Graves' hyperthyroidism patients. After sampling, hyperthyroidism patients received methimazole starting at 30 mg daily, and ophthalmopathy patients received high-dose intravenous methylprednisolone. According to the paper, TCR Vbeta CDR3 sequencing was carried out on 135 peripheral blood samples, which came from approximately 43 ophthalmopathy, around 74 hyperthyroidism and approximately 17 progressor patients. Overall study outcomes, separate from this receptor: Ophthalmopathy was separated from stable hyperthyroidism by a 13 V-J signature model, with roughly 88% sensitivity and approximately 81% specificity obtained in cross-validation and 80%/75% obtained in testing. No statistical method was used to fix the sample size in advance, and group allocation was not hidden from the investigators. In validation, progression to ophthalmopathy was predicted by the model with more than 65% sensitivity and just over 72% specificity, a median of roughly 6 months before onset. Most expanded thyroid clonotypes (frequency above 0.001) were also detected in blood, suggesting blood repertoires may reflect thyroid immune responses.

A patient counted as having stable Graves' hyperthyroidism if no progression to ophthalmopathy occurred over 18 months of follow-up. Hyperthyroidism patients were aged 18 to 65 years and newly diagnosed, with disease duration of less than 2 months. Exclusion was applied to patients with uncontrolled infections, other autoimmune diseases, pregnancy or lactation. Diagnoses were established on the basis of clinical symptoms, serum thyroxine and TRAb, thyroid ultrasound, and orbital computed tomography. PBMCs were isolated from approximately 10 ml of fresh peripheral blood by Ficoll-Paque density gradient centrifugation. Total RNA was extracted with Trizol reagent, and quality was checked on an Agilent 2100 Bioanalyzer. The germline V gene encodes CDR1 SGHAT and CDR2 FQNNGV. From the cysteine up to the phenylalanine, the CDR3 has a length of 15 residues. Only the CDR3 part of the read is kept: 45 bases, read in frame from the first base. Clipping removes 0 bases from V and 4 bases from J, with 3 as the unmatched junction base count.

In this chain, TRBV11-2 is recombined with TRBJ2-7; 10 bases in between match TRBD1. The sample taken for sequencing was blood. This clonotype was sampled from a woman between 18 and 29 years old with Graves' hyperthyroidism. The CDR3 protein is CASSLEGTGVYEQYF. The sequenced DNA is TGTGCCAGCAGCTTAGAAGGGACAGGGGTGTACGAGCAGTACTTC.